These T cell receptor beta chains were read from a single sample in a study of shared T cell receptors in the human thymus. The table came from immunoSEQ multiplex PCR; TCRdb's copy has only in-frame clones and leaves some out. The table includes about 380,000 clones, more than 85% detected once. Sequencing was carried out using thymocytes. The receptors originated from a human donor. Each CDR3 is given with its conserved first and last residue. D genes are given only for firm matches. The size of a clone is reported for some rows only, either as once, few or many, or as a class for expanded clones.

>TRBD1|-|TRBV7-8|TRBJ1-4
CASSPSDREPNEKLFF
TGTGCCAGCAGCCCTTCGGACAGGGAGCCTAATGAAAAACTGTTTTTT
>-|-|TRBV6-1|TRBJ2-5
CASVGQETQYF
TGTGCCAGCGTCGGTCAAGAGACCCAGTACTTC
>TRBD2|-|TRBV27|TRBJ2-3
CASSSPRAGGYTDTQYF
TGTGCCAGCAGTTCCCCCCGTGCGGGAGGATACACAGATACGCAGTATTTT
>-|-|TRBV4-2|TRBJ2-4
CASSKAGRRVEDIQYF
TGTGCCAGCAGCAAAGCGGGCCGGAGGGTAGAAGACATTCAGTACTTC
>TRBD2|-|TRBV9|TRBJ2-1
CASSVAGSGSVRFF
TGTGCCAGCAGCGTAGCAGGTAGCGGGAGTGTTCGGTTCTTC
>-|-|TRBV29-1|TRBJ1-1
CSVEAGPGGDGTEAFF
TGCAGCGTTGAAGCTGGGCCAGGAGGGGATGGGACTGAAGCTTTCTTT
>TRBD2|-|TRBV7-6|TRBJ2-5
CASSLALNRDYETQYF
TGTGCCAGCAGCTTAGCCTTAAACCGGGACTATGAGACCCAGTACTTC
>-|-|TRBV29-1|TRBJ2-1
CSVATGGYNEQFF
TGCAGCGTTGCAACGGGCGGGTACAATGAGCAGTTCTTC
>TRBD2|-|TRBV28|TRBJ2-3
CASSLSPLAGGPGGMVDTQYF
TGTGCCAGCAGCCTTTCGCCATTAGCGGGAGGGCCCGGGGGGATGGTAGATACGCAGTATTTT
>-|-|TRBV28|TRBJ2-7
CASSPGQPPSYEQYF
TGTGCCAGCAGCCCCGGACAGCCCCCCTCCTACGAGCAGTACTTC
>TRBD1|-|TRBV4-3|TRBJ2-6
CASSQDGVGDREHSGANVLTF
TGCGCCAGCAGCCAAGATGGGGTCGGGGACAGGGAGCATTCTGGGGCCAACGTCCTGACTTTC
>-|-|TRBV19|TRBJ2-7
CASSIDPDGVYEQYF
TGTGCCAGTAGTATAGATCCCGACGGGGTCTACGAGCAGTACTTC
>-|-|TRBV10-1|TRBJ1-5
CASSPGDQPQHF
TGCGCCAGCAGCCCAGGGGATCAGCCCCAGCATTTT
>TRBD2|-|TRBV30|TRBJ2-7
CAWMGSSGKVPYEQYF
TGTGCCTGGATGGGGTCTAGCGGGAAAGTACCCTACGAGCAGTACTTC
>TRBD2|-|TRBV28|TRBJ2-7
CASSPLALRGVYEQYF
TGTGCCAGCAGTCCCCTAGCATTGCGGGGGGTCTACGAGCAGTACTTC
>TRBD1|-|TRBV4-3|TRBJ1-1
CASSQGQGMNTEAFF
TGCGCCAGCAGCCAGGGACAGGGGATGAACACTGAAGCTTTCTTT
>-|-|TRBV21-1|TRBJ1-1
CASSPMARDRANTEAFF
TGTGCCAGCAGCCCTATGGCCCGGGACAGGGCGAACACTGAAGCTTTCTTT
>-|-|TRBV5-6|TRBJ1-3
CASSPRADRGFSGNTIYF
TGTGCCAGCAGCCCCCGCGCGGACAGAGGCTTCTCTGGAAACACCATATATTTT
>-|-|TRBV6-1|TRBJ2-7
CASTPPGPGAYEQYF
TGTGCCAGCACACCTCCGGGACCCGGAGCCTACGAGCAGTACTTC
>TRBD2|-|TRBV9|TRBJ2-2
CASSVATDGLADTGELFF
TGTGCCAGCAGCGTAGCTACCGACGGACTAGCGGACACCGGGGAGCTGTTTTTT
>-|-|TRBV7-8|TRBJ1-5
CASSPGGAGNQPQHF
TGTGCCAGCAGCCCGGGGGGGGCGGGCAATCAGCCCCAGCATTTT
>-|-|TRBV11-2|TRBJ2-1
CASSSNRSPSYNEQFF
TGTGCCAGCAGCTCCAACAGATCCCCCTCCTACAATGAGCAGTTCTTC
>-|-|TRBV6-1|TRBJ2-2
CASSDGRDTCAPAELFF
TGTGCCAGCAGTGATGGGCGGGACACCTGCGCACCTGCGGAGCTGTTTTTT
>-|-|TRBV5-1|TRBJ2-3
CASSVGTDTQYF
TGCGCCAGCAGCGTGGGGACAGATACGCAGTATTTT
>-|-|TRBV27|TRBJ1-5
CASSTGRGNQPQHF
TGTGCCAGCAGTACAGGGCGGGGCAATCAGCCCCAGCATTTT
>-|-|TRBV28|TRBJ2-1
CASSFNPHVTTTYNEQFF
TGTGCCAGCAGTTTTAACCCCCACGTAACCACAACATACAATGAGCAGTTCTTC
>-|-|TRBV9|TRBJ2-4
CASGGRPGNIQYF
TGTGCCAGCGGGGGTAGGCCCGGGAACATTCAGTACTTC
>-|-|TRBV19|TRBJ1-4
CASKPSRGRKKLFF
TGTGCCAGTAAACCGTCAAGGGGGAGAAAAAAACTGTTTTTT
>-|-|TRBV14|TRBJ2-5
CASSQEDRPARETQYF
TGTGCCAGCAGCCAAGAGGACAGACCCGCGAGAGAGACCCAGTACTTC
>-|once|TRBV6-5|TRBJ2-5
CASSFGPQETQYF
TGTGCCAGCAGTTTCGGACCCCAGGAGACCCAGTACTTC
>-|-|TRBV25-1|TRBJ1-5
CATSRGGHSNQPQHF
TGTGCCACCTCCCGCGGGGGTCATAGCAATCAGCCCCAGCATTTT
>-|-|TRBV19|TRBJ2-5
CASSIDPRGTQETQYF
TGTGCCAGTAGTATAGATCCCCGGGGGACTCAAGAGACCCAGTACTTC
>-|-|TRBV18|TRBJ1-1
CASSPPWRVGGAEAFF
TGTGCCAGCTCACCACCTTGGCGGGTTGGGGGCGCTGAAGCTTTCTTT
>-|-|TRBV28|TRBJ2-1
CASSLRDFDNEQFF
TGTGCCAGCAGTTTAAGGGACTTTGACAATGAGCAGTTCTTC
>-|-|TRBV21-1|TRBJ2-7
CASSKEGRASYEQYF
TGTGCCAGCAGCAAAGAGGGGAGAGCAAGCTACGAGCAGTACTTC
>-|-|TRBV5-1|TRBJ2-1
CASSLAGVSYNEQFF
TGCGCCAGCAGCTTGGCGGGAGTGTCCTACAATGAGCAGTTCTTC
>TRBD1|-|TRBV7-8|TRBJ2-7
CASSLGDRGPYEQYF
TGTGCCAGCAGCTTAGGTGACAGGGGGCCCTACGAGCAGTACTTC
>-|-|TRBV6-1|TRBJ1-3
CASSEARGAQENTIYF
TGTGCCAGCAGTGAAGCGCGGGGGGCGCAGGAAAACACCATATATTTT
>-|-|TRBV2|TRBJ2-7
CASSEQGPAYEQYF
TGTGCCAGCAGTGAACAGGGACCCGCCTACGAGCAGTACTTC
>-|-|TRBV4-3|TRBJ2-2
CASRPTGRKTGELFF
TGCGCCAGCAGACCGACGGGGAGAAAGACCGGGGAGCTGTTTTTT
>TRBD2|-|TRBV4-1|TRBJ2-5
CASSRLLVAGGGETQYF
TGCGCCAGCAGCCGCCTTCTGGTGGCGGGAGGCGGAGAGACCCAGTACTTC
>TRBD1|-|TRBV12-5|TRBJ2-5
CASGLTSTGGDGETQYF
TGTGCTAGTGGTTTGACCTCGACAGGGGGCGATGGAGAGACCCAGTACTTC